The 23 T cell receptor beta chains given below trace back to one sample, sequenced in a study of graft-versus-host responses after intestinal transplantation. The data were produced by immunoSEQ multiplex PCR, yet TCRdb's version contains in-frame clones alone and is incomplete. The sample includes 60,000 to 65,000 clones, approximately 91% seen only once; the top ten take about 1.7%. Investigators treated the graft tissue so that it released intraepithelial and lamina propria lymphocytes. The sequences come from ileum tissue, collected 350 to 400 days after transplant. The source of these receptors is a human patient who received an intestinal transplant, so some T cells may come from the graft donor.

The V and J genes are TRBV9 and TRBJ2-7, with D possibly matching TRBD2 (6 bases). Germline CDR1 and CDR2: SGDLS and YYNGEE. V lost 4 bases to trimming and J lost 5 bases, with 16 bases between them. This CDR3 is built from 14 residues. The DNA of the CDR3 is TGTGCCAGCAGCCTCACCGGGGGACGGGACGAGCAGTACTTC. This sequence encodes CASSLTGGRDEQYF.

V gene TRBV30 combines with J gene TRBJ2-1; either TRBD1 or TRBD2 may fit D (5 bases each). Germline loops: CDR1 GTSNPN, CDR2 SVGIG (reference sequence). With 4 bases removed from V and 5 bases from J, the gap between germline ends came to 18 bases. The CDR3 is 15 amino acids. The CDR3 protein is CAWTSGRGRDNEQFF. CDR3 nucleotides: TGTGCCTGGACCTCAGGGAGAGGTAGGGACAATGAGCAGTTCTTC.

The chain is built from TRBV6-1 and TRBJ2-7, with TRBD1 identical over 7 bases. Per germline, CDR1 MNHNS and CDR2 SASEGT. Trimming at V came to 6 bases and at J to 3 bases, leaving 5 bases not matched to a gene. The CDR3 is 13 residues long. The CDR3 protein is CASRTTGDYEQYF. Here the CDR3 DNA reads TGTGCCAGCAGGACCACAGGGGACTACGAGCAGTACTTC.

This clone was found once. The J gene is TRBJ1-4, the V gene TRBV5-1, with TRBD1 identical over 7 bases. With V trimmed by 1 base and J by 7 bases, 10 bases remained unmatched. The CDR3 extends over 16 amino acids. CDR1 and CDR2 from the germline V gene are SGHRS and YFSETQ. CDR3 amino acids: CASSLSSGGRGEKLFF. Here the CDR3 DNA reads TGCGCCAGCAGCTTGTCTTCAGGGGGGCGAGGTGAAAAACTGTTTTTT.

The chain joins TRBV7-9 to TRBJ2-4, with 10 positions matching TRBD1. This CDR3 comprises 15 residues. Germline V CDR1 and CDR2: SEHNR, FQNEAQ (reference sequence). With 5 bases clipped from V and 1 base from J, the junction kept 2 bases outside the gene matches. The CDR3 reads CASSLGQGAKNIQYF. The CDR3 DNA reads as TGTGCCAGCAGCCTGGGACAGGGGGCCAAAAACATTCAGTACTTC.

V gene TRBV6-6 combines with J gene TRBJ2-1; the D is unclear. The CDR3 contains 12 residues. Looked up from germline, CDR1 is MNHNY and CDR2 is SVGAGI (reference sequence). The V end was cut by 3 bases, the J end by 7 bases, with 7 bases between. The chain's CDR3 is CASSYRLNEQFF. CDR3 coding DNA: TGTGCCAGCAGTTATCGGCTGAATGAGCAGTTCTTC.

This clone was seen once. In nucleotides, the CDR3 is TGTGCCAGCAGCGAAACAGGGCGCCAGCCCCAGCATTTT. Protein: CASSETGRQPQHF. J is TRBJ1-5 and V is TRBV28, with D possibly TRBD1 on 6 matching bases. Trimming left V 6 bases short and J 7 bases short, with 13 bases between. The germline V gene has CDR1 MDHEN and CDR2 SYDVKM. The CDR3 totals 13 residues.

CDR3 sequence (DNA): TGTGCCAGCACTGGTCTCCCCGGACAGGGAAGAGATACGCAGTATTTT. Translation: CASTGLPGQGRDTQYF. The rearrangement uses TRBV28 and TRBJ2-3, with 8 bases lining up with TRBD1. The CDR3 has 16 residues. V dropped 7 bases and J dropped 5; count of bases not matched to a gene: 14. From germline, CDR1 is MDHEN and CDR2 SYDVKM.

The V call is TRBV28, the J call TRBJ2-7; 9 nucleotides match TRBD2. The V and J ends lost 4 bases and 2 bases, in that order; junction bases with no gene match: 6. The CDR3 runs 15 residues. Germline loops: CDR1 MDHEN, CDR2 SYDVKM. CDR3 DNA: TGTGCCAGCAGTTCCCTGGGACTAGCAACCTACGAGCAGTACTTC. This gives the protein CASSSLGLATYEQYF.

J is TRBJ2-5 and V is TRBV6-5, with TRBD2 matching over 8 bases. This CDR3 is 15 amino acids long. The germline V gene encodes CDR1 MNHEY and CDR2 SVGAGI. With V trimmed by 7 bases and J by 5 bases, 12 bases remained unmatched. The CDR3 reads CASTPAGGAGETQYF. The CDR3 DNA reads TGTGCCAGCACCCCGGCCGGGGGGGCTGGGGAGACCCAGTACTTC.

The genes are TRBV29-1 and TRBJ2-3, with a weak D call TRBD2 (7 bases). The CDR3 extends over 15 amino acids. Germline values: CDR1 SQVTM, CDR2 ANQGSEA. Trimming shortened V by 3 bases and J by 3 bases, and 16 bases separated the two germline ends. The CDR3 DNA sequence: TGCAGCGTTGACGTGGCGGGGGCGGCAACAGATACGCAGTATTTT. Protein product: CSVDVAGAATDTQYF.

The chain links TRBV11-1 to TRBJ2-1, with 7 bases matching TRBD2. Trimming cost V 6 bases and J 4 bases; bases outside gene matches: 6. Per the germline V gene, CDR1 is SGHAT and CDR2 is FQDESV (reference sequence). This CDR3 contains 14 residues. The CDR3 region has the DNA TGTGCCAGCAGTCCGCGGGAGTCTTACAATGAGCAGTTCTTC. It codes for CASSPRESYNEQFF.

This chain's CDR3 is CASSITSGRAPDTQYF. CDR3 DNA: TGCGCCAGCAGCATTACTAGCGGGAGGGCCCCAGATACGCAGTATTTT. The chain has TRBV10-2 and TRBJ2-3; TRBD2 aligns across 13 bases. J gave up 4 bases and V 6 bases, and 7 bases lay outside the gene matches. The CDR3 runs to 16 residues. Looked up from germline, CDR1 is WSHSY and CDR2 is SAAADI.

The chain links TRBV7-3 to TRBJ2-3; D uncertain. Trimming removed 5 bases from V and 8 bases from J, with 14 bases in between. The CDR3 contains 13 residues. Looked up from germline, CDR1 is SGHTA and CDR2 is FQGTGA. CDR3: CASSPQDAGTQYF. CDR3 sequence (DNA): TGTGCCAGCAGCCCCCAGGATGCCGGTACGCAGTATTTT. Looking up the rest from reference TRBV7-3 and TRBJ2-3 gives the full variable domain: GAGVSQTPSNKVTEKGKYVELRCDPISGHTALYWYRQSLGQGPEFLIYFQGTGAADDSGLPNDRFFAVRPEGSVSTLKIQRTERGDSAVYLCASSPQDAGTQYFGPGTRLTVL.

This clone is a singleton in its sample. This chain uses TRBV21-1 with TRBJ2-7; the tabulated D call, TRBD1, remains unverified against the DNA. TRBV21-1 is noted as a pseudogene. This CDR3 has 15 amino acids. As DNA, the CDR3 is TGTGCCAGCAGCAAAAGTTGCAGGGGCTCCTACGAGCAGTACTTC. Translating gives CASSKSCRGSYEQYF.

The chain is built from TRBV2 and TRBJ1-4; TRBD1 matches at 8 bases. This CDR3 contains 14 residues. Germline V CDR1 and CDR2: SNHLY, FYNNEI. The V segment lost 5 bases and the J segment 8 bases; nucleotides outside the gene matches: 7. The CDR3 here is CASSQGQGAEKLFF. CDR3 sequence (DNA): TGTGCCAGCAGTCAAGGACAGGGCGCAGAAAAACTGTTTTTT.

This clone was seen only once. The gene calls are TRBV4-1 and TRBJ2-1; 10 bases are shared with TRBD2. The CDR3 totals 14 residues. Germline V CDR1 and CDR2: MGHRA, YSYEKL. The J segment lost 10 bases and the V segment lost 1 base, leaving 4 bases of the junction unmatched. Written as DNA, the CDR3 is TGCGCCAGCAGCCAAGTGGGAGCGGGAGGGGAGCAGTTCTTC. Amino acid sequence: CASSQVGAGGEQFF.

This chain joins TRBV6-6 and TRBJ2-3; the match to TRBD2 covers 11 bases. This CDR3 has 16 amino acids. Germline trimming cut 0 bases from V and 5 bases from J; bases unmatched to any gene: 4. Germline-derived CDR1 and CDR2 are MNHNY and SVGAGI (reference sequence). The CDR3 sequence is CASSYSSGGAEDTQYF. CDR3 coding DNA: TGTGCCAGCAGTTACTCTAGCGGGGGGGCGGAAGATACGCAGTATTTT.

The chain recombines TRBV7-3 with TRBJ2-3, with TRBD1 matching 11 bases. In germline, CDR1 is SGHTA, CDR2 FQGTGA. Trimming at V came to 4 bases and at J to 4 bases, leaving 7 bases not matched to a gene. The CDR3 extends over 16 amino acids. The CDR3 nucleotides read TGTGCCAGCAGCTCCGCCCCGGGACAGGGGGCAGATACGCAGTATTTT. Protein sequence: CASSSAPGQGADTQYF.

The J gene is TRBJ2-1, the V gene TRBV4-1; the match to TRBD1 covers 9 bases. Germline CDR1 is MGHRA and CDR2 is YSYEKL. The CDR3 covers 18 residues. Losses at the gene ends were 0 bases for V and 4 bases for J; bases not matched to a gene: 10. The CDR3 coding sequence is TGCGCCAGCAGCCAAGAGTTTTTAGGGACAGGGCGGTACAATGAGCAGTTCTTC. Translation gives CASSQEFLGTGRYNEQFF.

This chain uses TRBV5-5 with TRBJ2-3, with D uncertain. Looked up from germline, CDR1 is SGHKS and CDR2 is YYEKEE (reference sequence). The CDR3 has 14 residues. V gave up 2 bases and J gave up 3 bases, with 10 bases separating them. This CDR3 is CASSFSLWTDTQYF. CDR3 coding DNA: TGTGCCAGCAGCTTCAGCCTTTGGACAGATACGCAGTATTTT.

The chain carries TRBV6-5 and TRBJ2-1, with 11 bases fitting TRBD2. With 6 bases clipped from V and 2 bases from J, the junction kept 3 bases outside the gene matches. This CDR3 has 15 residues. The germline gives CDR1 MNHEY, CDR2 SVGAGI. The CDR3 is CASSLAGGPYNEQFF. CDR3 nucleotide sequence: TGTGCCAGCAGCTTAGCGGGGGGGCCCTACAATGAGCAGTTCTTC.

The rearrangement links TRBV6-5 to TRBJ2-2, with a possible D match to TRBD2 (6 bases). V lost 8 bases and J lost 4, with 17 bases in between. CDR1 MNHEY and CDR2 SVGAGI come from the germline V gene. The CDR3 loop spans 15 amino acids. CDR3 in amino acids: CASVPGGSFTGELFF. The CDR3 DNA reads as TGTGCCAGCGTTCCTGGAGGGTCGTTCACCGGGGAGCTGTTTTTT.